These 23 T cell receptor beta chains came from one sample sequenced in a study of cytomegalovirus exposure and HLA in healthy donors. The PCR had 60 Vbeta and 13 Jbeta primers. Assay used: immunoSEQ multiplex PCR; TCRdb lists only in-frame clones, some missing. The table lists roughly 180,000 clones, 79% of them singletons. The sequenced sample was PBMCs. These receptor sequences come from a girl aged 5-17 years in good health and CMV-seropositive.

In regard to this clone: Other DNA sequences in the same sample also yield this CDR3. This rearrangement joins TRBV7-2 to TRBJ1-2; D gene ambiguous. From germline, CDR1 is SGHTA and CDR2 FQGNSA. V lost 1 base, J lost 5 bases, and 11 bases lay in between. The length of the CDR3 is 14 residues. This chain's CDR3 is CASSLGRGGYGYTF. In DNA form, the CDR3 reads TGTGCCAGCAGCTTAGGGCGGGGAGGATATGGCTACACCTTC.

Here the CDR3 DNA reads TGTGCCAGCAGCTTAGTCGCGACTAGCGGGGTTGCAGATACGCAGTATTTT. The encoded protein is CASSLVATSGVADTQYF. This chain connects TRBV7-2 to TRBJ2-3; 11 nucleotides agree with TRBD2. Germline V gene lookup returns CDR1 SGHTA and CDR2 FQGNSA. This CDR3 is built from 17 residues. After removal of 1 base from V and 4 bases from J, the junction contained 7 bases not matched to a gene.

CDR3 region: CASSPQAGGRSETQYF. As DNA, the CDR3 is TGTGCCAGCAGCCCTCAAGCGGGGGGGCGGTCCGAGACCCAGTACTTC. V gene TRBV4-2 combines with J gene TRBJ2-5; 10 positions agree with TRBD2. There are 16 residues in the CDR3. The germline gives CDR1 LGHNA, CDR2 YNFKEQ. Trimming took 4 bases from V and 5 from J; bases not matched to a gene: 10.

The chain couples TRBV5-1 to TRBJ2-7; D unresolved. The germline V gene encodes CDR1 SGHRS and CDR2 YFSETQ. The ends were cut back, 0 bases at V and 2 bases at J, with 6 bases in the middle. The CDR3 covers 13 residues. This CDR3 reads CASSLDTAYEQYF. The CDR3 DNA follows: TGCGCCAGCAGCTTGGACACAGCCTACGAGCAGTACTTC. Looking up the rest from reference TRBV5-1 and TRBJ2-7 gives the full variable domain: KAGVTQTPRYLIKTRGQQVTLSCSPISGHRSVSWYQQTPGQGLQFLFEYFSETQRNKGNFPGRFSGRQFSNSRSEMNVSTLELGDSALYLCASSLDTAYEQYFGPGTRLTVT.

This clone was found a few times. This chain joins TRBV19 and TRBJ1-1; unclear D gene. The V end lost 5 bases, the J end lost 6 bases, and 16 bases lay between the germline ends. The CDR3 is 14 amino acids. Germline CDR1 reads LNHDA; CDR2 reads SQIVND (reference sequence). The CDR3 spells CASSHGSDTAEAFF. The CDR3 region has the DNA TGTGCCAGTAGTCACGGGAGCGACACTGCTGAAGCTTTCTTT.

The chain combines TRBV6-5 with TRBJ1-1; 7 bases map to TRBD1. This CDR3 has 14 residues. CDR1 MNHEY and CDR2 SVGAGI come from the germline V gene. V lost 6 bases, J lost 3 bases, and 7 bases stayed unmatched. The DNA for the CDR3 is TGTGCCAGCAGAACAGGGGCAGGGTACACTGAAGCTTTCTTT. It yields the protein CASRTGAGYTEAFF.

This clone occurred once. CDR3 coding DNA: TGTGCCAGCAGCCCCCAGGACAGGGGTTACGAGCAGTACTTC. Protein: CASSPQDRGYEQYF. The J gene is TRBJ2-7, the V gene TRBV11-3, with TRBD1 matching 9 bases. CDR1 is SGHNT and CDR2 is YENEEA in the germline V gene. The J segment lost 4 bases and the V segment lost 5 bases, leaving 6 bases of the junction unmatched. The CDR3 is made up of 14 amino acids.

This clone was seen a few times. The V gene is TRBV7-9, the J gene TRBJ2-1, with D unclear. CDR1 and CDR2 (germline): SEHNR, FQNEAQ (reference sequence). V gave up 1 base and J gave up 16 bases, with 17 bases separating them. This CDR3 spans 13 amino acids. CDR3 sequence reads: CASSLGTQATGFF. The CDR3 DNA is TGTGCCAGCAGCTTAGGAACCCAGGCAACCGGCTTCTTC.

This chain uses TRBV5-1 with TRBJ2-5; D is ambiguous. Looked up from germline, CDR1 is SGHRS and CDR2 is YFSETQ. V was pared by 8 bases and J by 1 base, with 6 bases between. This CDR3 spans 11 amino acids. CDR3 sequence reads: CASASQETQYF. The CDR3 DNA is TGCGCCAGTGCGTCCCAAGAGACCCAGTACTTC.

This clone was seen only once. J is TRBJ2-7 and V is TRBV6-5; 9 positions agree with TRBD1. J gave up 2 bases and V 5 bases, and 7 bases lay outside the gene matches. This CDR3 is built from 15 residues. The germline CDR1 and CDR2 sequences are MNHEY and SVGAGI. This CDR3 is CASSTLRDRAYEQYF. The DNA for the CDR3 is TGTGCCAGCAGTACCCTCCGGGACAGGGCCTACGAGCAGTACTTC.

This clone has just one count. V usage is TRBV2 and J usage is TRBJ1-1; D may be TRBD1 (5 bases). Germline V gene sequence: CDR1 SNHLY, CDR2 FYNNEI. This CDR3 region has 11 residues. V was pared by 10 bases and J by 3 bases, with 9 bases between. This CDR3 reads CATSGDTEAFF. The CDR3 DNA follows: TGTGCCACCTCGGGGGACACTGAAGCTTTCTTT. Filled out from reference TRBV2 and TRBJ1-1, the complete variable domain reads EPEVTQTPSHQVTQMGQEVILRCVPISNHLYFYWYRQILGQKVEFLVSFYNNEISEKSEIFDDQFSVERPDGSNFTLKIRSTKLEDSAMYFCATSGDTEAFFGQGTRLTVV.

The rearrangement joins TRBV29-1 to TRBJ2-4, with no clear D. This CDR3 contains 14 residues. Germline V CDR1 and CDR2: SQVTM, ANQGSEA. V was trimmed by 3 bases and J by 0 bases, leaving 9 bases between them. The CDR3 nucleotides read TGCAGCGTTGATTGCCGGGTAGCCAAAAACATTCAGTACTTC. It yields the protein CSVDCRVAKNIQYF.

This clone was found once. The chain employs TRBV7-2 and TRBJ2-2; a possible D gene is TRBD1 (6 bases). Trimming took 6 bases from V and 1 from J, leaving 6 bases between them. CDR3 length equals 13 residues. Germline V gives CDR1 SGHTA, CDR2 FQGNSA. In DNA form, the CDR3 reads TGTGCCAGCAGGGACAGGAACACCGGGGAGCTGTTTTTT. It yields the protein CASRDRNTGELFF.

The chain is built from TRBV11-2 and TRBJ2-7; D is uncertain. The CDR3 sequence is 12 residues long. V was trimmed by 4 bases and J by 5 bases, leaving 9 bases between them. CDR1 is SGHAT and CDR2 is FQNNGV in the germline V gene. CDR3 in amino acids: CASSSLIHEQYF. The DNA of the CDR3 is TGTGCCAGCAGCTCACTAATCCACGAGCAGTACTTC.

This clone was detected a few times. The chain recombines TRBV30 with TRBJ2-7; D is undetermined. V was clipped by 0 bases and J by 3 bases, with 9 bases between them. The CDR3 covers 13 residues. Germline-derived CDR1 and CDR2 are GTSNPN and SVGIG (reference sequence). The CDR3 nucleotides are TGTGCCTGGAGTGTCCCAGGAAGCTACGAGCAGTACTTC. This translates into CAWSVPGSYEQYF.

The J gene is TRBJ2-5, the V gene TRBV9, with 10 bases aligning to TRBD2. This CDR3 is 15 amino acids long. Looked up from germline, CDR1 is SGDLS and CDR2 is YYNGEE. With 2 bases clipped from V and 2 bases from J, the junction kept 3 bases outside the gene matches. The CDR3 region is CASSVAAGGQETQYF. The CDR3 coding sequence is TGTGCCAGCAGCGTTGCAGCGGGGGGGCAAGAGACCCAGTACTTC. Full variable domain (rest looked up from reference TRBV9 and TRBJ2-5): DSGVTQTPKHLITATGQRVTLRCSPRSGDLSVYWYQQSLDQGLQFLIQYYNGEERAKGNILERFSAQQFPDLHSELNLSSLELGDSALYFCASSVAAGGQETQYFGPGTRLLVL.

DNA of the CDR3: TGTGCCAGCAGACCATTAGCGGGGGACCTCGCTGATACGCAGTATTTT. Encoded protein: CASRPLAGDLADTQYF. V usage is TRBV7-6 and J usage is TRBJ2-3, with 9 bases lining up with TRBD2. Germline V gene sequence: CDR1 SGHVS, CDR2 FNYEAQ. The CDR3 has 16 amino acids. V shed 6 bases, J shed 6 bases, and the junction held 13 bases outside the gene matches.

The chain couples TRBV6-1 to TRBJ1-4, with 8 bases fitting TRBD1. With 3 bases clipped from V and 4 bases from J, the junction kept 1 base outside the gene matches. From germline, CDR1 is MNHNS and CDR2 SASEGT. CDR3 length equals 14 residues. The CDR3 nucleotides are TGTGCCAGCAGTGACAGGGGGCTTAATGAAAAACTGTTTTTT. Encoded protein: CASSDRGLNEKLFF.

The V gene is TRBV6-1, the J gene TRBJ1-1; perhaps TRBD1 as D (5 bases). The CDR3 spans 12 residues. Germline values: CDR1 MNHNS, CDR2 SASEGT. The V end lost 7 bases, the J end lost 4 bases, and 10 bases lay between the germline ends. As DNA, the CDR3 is TGTGCCAGCAAATGGGGCGTCACTGAAGCTTTCTTT. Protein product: CASKWGVTEAFF.

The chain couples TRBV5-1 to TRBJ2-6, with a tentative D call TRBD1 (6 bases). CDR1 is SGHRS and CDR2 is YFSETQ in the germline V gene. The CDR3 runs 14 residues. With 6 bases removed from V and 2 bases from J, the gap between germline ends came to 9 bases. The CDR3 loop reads CASKQGAGANVLTF. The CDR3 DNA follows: TGCGCCAGCAAACAGGGAGCTGGGGCCAACGTCCTGACTTTC.

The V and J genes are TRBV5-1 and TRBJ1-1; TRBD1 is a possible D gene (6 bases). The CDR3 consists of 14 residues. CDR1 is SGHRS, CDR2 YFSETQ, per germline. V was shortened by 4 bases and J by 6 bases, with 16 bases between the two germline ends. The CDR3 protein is CASSVGGKGAEAFF. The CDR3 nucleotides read TGCGCCAGCAGCGTAGGGGGAAAGGGGGCTGAAGCTTTCTTT.

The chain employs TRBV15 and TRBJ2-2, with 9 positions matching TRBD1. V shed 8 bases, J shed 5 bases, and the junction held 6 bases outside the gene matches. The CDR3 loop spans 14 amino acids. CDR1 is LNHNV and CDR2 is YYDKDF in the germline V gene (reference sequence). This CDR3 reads CATSDRGSTGELFF. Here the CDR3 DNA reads TGTGCCACCTCGGACAGGGGTAGTACCGGGGAGCTGTTTTTT.

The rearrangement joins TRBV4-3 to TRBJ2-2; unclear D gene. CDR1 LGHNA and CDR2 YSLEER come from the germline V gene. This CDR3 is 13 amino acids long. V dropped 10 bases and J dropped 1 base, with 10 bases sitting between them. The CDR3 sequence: CATGTVNTGELFF. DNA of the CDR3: TGCGCCACCGGCACAGTGAACACCGGGGAGCTGTTTTTT.